Following are 9 T cell receptor beta chains from one sample sequenced in a study of blood T cell repertoires in COVID-19. TCRdb's copy holds only in-frame clones and misses some; the assay was immunoSEQ multiplex PCR. The repertoire includes 200,000 to 250,000 clones, 88% of them detected once, and just over 2.5% sits in the top ten. The sequenced sample was PBMCs or T cells enriched from blood (not recorded which). All receptors come from a woman aged 25 to 39 who had recovered from COVID-19.

The genes are TRBV6-4 and TRBJ1-2, with 7 bases aligning to TRBD1. This CDR3 has 15 amino acids. CDR1 and CDR2 (germline): MRHNA, SNTAGT. Trimming took 5 bases from V and 6 from J; bases not matched to a gene: 12. CDR3 sequence reads: CASSPFPGTVDGYTF. The CDR3 bases are TGTGCCAGCAGTCCTTTTCCCGGGACAGTCGATGGCTACACCTTC.

V gene TRBV4-2 combines with J gene TRBJ1-1; D gene uncertain. Trimming took 0 bases from V and 4 from J, leaving 9 bases between them. This CDR3 region has 14 residues. Germline V gives CDR1 LGHNA, CDR2 YNFKEQ. The CDR3 DNA reads TGTGCCAGCAGCCAAGACGCTTCTACCACTGAAGCTTTCTTT. Translating gives CASSQDASTTEAFF.

This clone has only one observation. The V gene is TRBV5-1, the J gene TRBJ1-6; TRBD1 is a possible D gene (5 bases). The CDR3 covers 15 residues. The V gene's germline CDR1 is SGHRS and CDR2 YFSETQ. With 2 bases removed from V and 7 bases from J, the gap between germline ends came to 13 bases. CDR3 nucleotides: TGCGCCAGCAGCTTCGCTGGGGGGGAAAATTCACCCCTCCACTTT. Translating gives CASSFAGGENSPLHF.

J is TRBJ2-7 and V is TRBV3-1 (or the pseudogene TRBV3-2), with 7 nucleotides matching TRBD2. The V segment lost 0 bases and the J segment 3 bases; nucleotides outside the gene matches: 5. This CDR3 comprises 15 residues. Germline CDR1 reads LGHDT; CDR2 reads YNNKEL (reference sequence). DNA for the CDR3: TGTGCCAGCAGCCAAGATAGGAGCGGGGTCTACGAGCAGTACTTC. It is translated as CASSQDRSGVYEQYF.

This chain uses TRBV18 with TRBJ2-3; unclear D gene. V lost 5 bases, J lost 0 bases, and 15 bases lay in between. Germline CDR1 is KGHSH and CDR2 is LQKENI. The CDR3 sequence is 16 residues long. The CDR3 region has the DNA TGTGCCAGCTCAATCCGGGTCGAACTTAGCACAGATACGCAGTATTTT. Protein product: CASSIRVELSTDTQYF.

This clone is a singleton in its sample. This rearrangement joins TRBV9 to TRBJ2-1, with 13 bases matching TRBD2. Germline V CDR1 and CDR2: SGDLS, YYNGEE. The CDR3 sequence is 17 residues long. V lost 0 bases, J lost 4 bases, and 4 bases stayed unmatched. The CDR3 region is CASSVDQGLAGYNEQFF. The CDR3 nucleotides are TGTGCCAGCAGCGTAGATCAGGGACTAGCGGGGTACAATGAGCAGTTCTTC.

The chain has TRBV5-1 and TRBJ2-5, with 8 bases that match TRBD2. The CDR3 contains 15 residues. V lost 6 bases and J lost 1; bases outside the gene matches: 8. Germline CDR1 and CDR2: SGHRS and YFSETQ. The CDR3 protein is CASKRGTLVQETQYF. CDR3 bases: TGCGCCAGCAAGCGGGGGACACTAGTCCAAGAGACCCAGTACTTC.

The V and J genes are TRBV5-6 and TRBJ2-3; no definite D call. The CDR3 consists of 13 residues. V lost 4 bases to trimming and J lost 3 bases, with 9 bases between them. CDR1 is SGHDT and CDR2 is YYEEEE in the germline V gene. For the CDR3, the DNA is TGTGCCAGCAGCCCACCCCTAACAGATACGCAGTATTTT. This codes for CASSPPLTDTQYF.

The chain has TRBV7-2 and TRBJ2-3; D unclear. The CDR3 runs to 12 residues. Trimming removed 4 bases from V and 2 bases from J, with 4 bases in between. Germline V lookup: CDR1 SGHTA, CDR2 FQGNSA. For the CDR3, the DNA is TGTGCCAGCAGCTCCATCACAGATACGCAGTATTTT. Protein product: CASSSITDTQYF.